This T cell receptor (beta chain) came from a study of blood T cell repertoires in COVID-19. Study-wide context: T cells, B-cell-depleted T cells, or PBMCs provided the cDNA or gDNA that served as material.

Sequencing was performed with immunoSEQ multiplex PCR; in TCRdb, only in-frame clones are kept and a portion is missing. This sample yields hundreds of thousands of clones, of which nearly 90% are seen a single time; around 3% belongs to the top ten. The sample taken for sequencing was peripheral blood. This sequence originates from a man aged 18 to 35 with active or convalescent COVID-19.

The CDR3 reads CSVQGYQEKLFF. The DNA of the CDR3 is TGCAGCGTACAGGGGTATCAGGAAAAACTGTTTTTT. The chain links TRBV29-1 to TRBJ1-4; TRBD1 matches at 7 bases. J was trimmed by 8 bases and V by 6 bases; bases with no gene match: 6. CDR3 length: 12 amino acids. CDR1 and CDR2 (germline): SQVTM, ANQGSEA.